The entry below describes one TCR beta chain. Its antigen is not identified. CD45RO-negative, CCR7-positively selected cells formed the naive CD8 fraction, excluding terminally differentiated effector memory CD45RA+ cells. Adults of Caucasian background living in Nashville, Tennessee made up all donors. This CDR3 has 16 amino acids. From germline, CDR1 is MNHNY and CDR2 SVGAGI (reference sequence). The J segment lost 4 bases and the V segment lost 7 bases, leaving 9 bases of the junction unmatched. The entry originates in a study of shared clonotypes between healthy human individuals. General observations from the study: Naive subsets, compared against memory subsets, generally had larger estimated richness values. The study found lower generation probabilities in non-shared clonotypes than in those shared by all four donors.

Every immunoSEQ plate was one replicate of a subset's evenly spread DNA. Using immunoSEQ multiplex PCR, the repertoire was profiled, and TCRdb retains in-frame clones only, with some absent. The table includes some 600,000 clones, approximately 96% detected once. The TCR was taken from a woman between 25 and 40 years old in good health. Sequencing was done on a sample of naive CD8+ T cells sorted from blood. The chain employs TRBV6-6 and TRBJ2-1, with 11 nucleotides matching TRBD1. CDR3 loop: CASNPGTGGRYNEQFF. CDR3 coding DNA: TGTGCCAGCAATCCTGGGACAGGGGGACGGTACAATGAGCAGTTCTTC.